This record covers a single TCR beta chain. What it binds is not known. The ends lost 7 bases at V and 5 bases at J; junction bases unmatched: 5. CDR1 and CDR2 (germline): MNHNS, SASEGT. The CDR3 contains 13 residues. 13 Jbeta primers and 60 Vbeta primers were used for the PCR. The protocol was immunoSEQ multiplex PCR, while the TCRdb copy is restricted to in-frame clones and leaves out a portion. This sample has 150,000 or so clones, with 70% to 80% found just once. The sample is drawn from a study of cytomegalovirus exposure and HLA in healthy donors. Study-level points and caveats: Association with HLA alleles at 0.05 false discovery rate was found for 16,951 TCR beta sequences in a later analysis.

The J gene is TRBJ2-7, the V gene TRBV6-1, with 10 bases aligning to TRBD1. Sample: PBMCs. The clonotype comes from a middle-aged man in good health and CMV-seronegative. CDR3 DNA: TGTGCCAGCACCCCAGGACAGGGGGACGAGCAGTACTTC. As protein: CASTPGQGDEQYF.